This T cell receptor (beta chain) came from a study of CD8+ T cells in alopecia areata. The study's findings and limits: Patients showed less clear TCR sequence sharing than mice, possibly partly because of HLA diversity. Higher clonality and more expanded CD8+ clones appeared in lesional than normal scalp.

The germline CDR1 and CDR2 sequences are SGHVS and FNYEAQ. There are 13 residues in the CDR3. V was trimmed by 6 bases and J by 7 bases, leaving 15 bases between them. A word on this clone: Its matching antigen is unknown.

RNA was isolated and reverse transcribed to cDNA, the sequencing template. Assay used: immunoSEQ multiplex PCR; TCRdb lists only in-frame clones, some missing. The data show almost 35,000 clones, 55% seen once. The receptor was derived from a human donor with alopecia areata. The sample comprised NKG2D-high CD8+ T cells sorted from blood. The chain carries TRBV7-6 and TRBJ1-1, with D perhaps matching TRBD1 (6 bases). CDR3 DNA sequence: TGTGCCAGCAGGGGGGCCGGGGGTATTGAAGCTTTCTTT. Its translation: CASRGAGGIEAFF.